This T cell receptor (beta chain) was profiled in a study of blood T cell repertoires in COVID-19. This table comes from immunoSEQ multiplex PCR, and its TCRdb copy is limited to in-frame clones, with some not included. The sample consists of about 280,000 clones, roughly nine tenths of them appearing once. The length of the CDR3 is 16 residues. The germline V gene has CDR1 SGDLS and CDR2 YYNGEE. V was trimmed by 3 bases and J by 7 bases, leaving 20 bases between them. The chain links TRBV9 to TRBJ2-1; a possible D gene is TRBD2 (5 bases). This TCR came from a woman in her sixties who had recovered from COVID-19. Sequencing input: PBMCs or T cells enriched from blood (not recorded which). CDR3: CASSGGGSGWGNEQFF. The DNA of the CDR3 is TGTGCCAGCAGCGGGGGTGGGAGCGGTTGGGGAAATGAGCAGTTCTTC.